This TCR beta chain derives from a study of T cell responses to AZD1222 COVID-19 vaccine. Findings of the study overall: The number of AZD1222 recipients seropositive at baseline was only five to seven. The breadth and depth of Spike-specific TCRs increased once two AZD1222 doses had been given. The study found vaccine-associated CD4 TCRs spanning spike, dominant at 160-218 and 743-854. Females outnumbered males among donors, who were mostly white British; clonal diversity was possibly underestimated.

The CDR3 sequence is 16 residues long. Germline lookup yields CDR1 SNHLY and CDR2 FYNNEI. Trimming removed 3 bases from V and 2 bases from J; junction bases left unmatched: 5. Turning to this clone: Antigen specificity is unknown.

Using immunoSEQ multiplex PCR, the repertoire was profiled, and TCRdb retains in-frame clones only, with some absent. The sample yields around 100,000 clones, roughly 86% seen once. This chain links TRBV2 with TRBJ2-1; 9 bases fit TRBD2. The material was peripheral blood, obtained 28 days after the second AZD1222 dose. The sequence was obtained from an adult who received the AZD1222 COVID-19 vaccine. This CDR3 reads CASSEGAGGPYNEQFF. In nucleotides, the CDR3 is TGTGCCAGCAGTGAGGGAGCGGGAGGTCCCTACAATGAGCAGTTCTTC.